These T cell receptor beta chains were read from a single sample in a study of blood T cell repertoires in COVID-19. Generated by immunoSEQ multiplex PCR, the TCRdb table keeps only in-frame clones and is missing some. This sample yields more than 150,000 clones, of which 85% to 90% are seen a single time; 0.99% belongs to the top ten. Sequencing was carried out using peripheral blood. The receptors were sampled from a man aged 18 to 35 with acute or convalescent COVID-19. CDR3s include the opening cysteine and the closing phenylalanine or tryptophan. D genes are given only for firm matches. Size values are once, few and many counts, or a class for expanded clones, and some rows have none.

CDR3nt	CDR3aa	v_gene	j_gene	abundance	d_gene
TGTGCCATCAGTTCCGGGACTAGCGGCAACACCGGGGAGCTGTTTTTT	CAISSGTSGNTGELFF	TRBV10-3	TRBJ2-2	few	TRBD2
TGCGCCAGCAGCTTAGGGGGACAGGGGGCCGGGGAGACCCAGTACTTC	CASSLGGQGAGETQYF	TRBV5-1	TRBJ2-5	-	TRBD1
TGTGCCAGCAGCTCTAGACAGGGGAGCAATCAGCCCCAGCATTTT	CASSSRQGSNQPQHF	TRBV6-5	TRBJ1-5	-	TRBD1
TGCGCCAGCAGCCAACCGGGTCAGGGGCCTAAGGGGGAGCTGTTTTTT	CASSQPGQGPKGELFF	TRBV4-1	TRBJ2-2	-	-
TGTGCCAGCAGTTACTCAGGGGATGAAGCTTTCTTT	CASSYSGDEAFF	TRBV6-5	TRBJ1-1	-	-
TGTGCCAGCGGCAAGTACAATGAGCAGTTCTTC	CASGKYNEQFF	TRBV5-6	TRBJ2-1	-	-
TGCGCCAGCAGCCAAGATCCGGAGATATTATACAATGAGCAGTTCTTC	CASSQDPEILYNEQFF	TRBV4-1	TRBJ2-1	once	-
TGTGCCTGGAGTGCTGACCGGGACAGCTTGACCCCCTCTTCACCCCTCCACTTT	CAWSADRDSLTPSSPLHF	TRBV30	TRBJ1-6	-	TRBD1
TGTGCCAGCAGCTTAGCGCTGGCTAATGAGCAGTTCTTC	CASSLALANEQFF	TRBV7-9	TRBJ2-1	-	-
TGCGCCAGCAGCTTGGGCCCCGCAAACAGGGGGAGTAATGAAAAACTGTTTTTT	CASSLGPANRGSNEKLFF	TRBV5-1	TRBJ1-4	-	TRBD1
TGTGCCAGCCGCCGGACAGAACATACCGGGGAGCTGTTTTTT	CASRRTEHTGELFF	TRBV27	TRBJ2-2	-	-
TGTGCCAGCAGCCACCTCTTTCCCGGGGAGCTGTTTTTT	CASSHLFPGELFF	TRBV14	TRBJ2-2	-	-
TGTGCCAGCAGCTCGAAGTGGGGGCAAGAAACTGAAGCTTTCTTT	CASSSKWGQETEAFF	TRBV5-4	TRBJ1-1	-	-
TGTGCCTGGAGTGTACCCGGGACAGGAGTCGGAAAACTGTTTTTT	CAWSVPGTGVGKLFF	TRBV30	TRBJ1-4	once	TRBD1
TGTGCCAGCAGCAAGACAGGGGCGCTTTACAATGAGCAGTTCTTC	CASSKTGALYNEQFF	TRBV6-6	TRBJ2-1	-	TRBD1
TGTGCCAGCGGGGCCAGGGCCGATGAGCAGTTCTTC	CASGARADEQFF	TRBV28	TRBJ2-1	-	-
TGTGCCATCAGTGCGGGAGGGTATGGCACTGAAGGTTTCTTT	CAISAGGYGTEGFF	TRBV10-3	TRBJ1-1	-	-
TGTGCCAGCAGTGAAGTAGCGGGGGAAGGGGGTGATGAGCAGTTCTTC	CASSEVAGEGGDEQFF	TRBV6-4	TRBJ2-1	-	TRBD2
TGTGCCAGCAGGGCAAGACAGGGATTGAACACTGAAGCTTTCTTT	CASRARQGLNTEAFF	TRBV2	TRBJ1-1	once	TRBD1
TGTGCCAGCACCGGACAGTCCTACGAGCAGTACTTC	CASTGQSYEQYF	TRBV6-5	TRBJ2-7	once	-
TGTGCCAGCAGTTTCCCCGGACAGGGAGGTGGCTACACCTTC	CASSFPGQGGGYTF	TRBV28	TRBJ1-2	-	TRBD1
TGCGCCAGCAGCCAAGCCGGGACAGGGGGCCGACTTGAAGCTTTCTTT	CASSQAGTGGRLEAFF	TRBV4-1	TRBJ1-1	-	TRBD1
TGTGCTAGTGGTTTGTGGCGGGGGTGGACAGATACGCAGTATTTT	CASGLWRGWTDTQYF	TRBV12-5	TRBJ2-3	once	TRBD2
TGTGCCAGCAGCCATCGTAACGGCAGGGGCGCTGGGGCCAACGTCCTGACTTTC	CASSHRNGRGAGANVLTF	TRBV3-1/TRBV3-2	TRBJ2-6	-	-
TGTGCCAGCAGCCAAGAAGGAGTTGCAACTAATGAAAAACTGTTTTTT	CASSQEGVATNEKLFF	TRBV3-1/TRBV3-2	TRBJ1-4	once	-
TGTGCCAGCTCACCACCTAGGACAGGGACTAATGAAAAACTGTTTTTT	CASSPPRTGTNEKLFF	TRBV18	TRBJ1-4	once	TRBD1
TGTGCCTGGAGCCCCAGGGCAGGGAGGATCGGTCAGCCCCAGCATTTT	CAWSPRAGRIGQPQHF	TRBV30	TRBJ1-5	few	-
TGTGCCAGCAGTCCCGGAAGAGGAACAGGGAACTTGGGTCAGCCCCAGCATTTT	CASSPGRGTGNLGQPQHF	TRBV6-6	TRBJ1-5	-	-
TGTGCCTGGAGTGCTACAGGGGTTCAGGTTTATGGCTACACCTTC	CAWSATGVQVYGYTF	TRBV30	TRBJ1-2	-	TRBD1